This is a list of T cell receptor beta chains from one sample in a study of T-cell memory formation after mild COVID-19. One entry per CDR3 protein results from TCRdb running MiXCR on the 5' RACE reads. Among hundreds of thousands of distinct CDR3 sequences listed, roughly 17% were seen once. The sample was PBMCs or a T cell subset sorted from them (not recorded which). The receptors here all came from an adult woman who had mild COVID-19 (a few samples of this study predate the infection). Cell type and time point are not known. Each CDR3 is given with its conserved first and last residue. D genes are given only for firm matches. Only some rows state a clone size, as once, few, many or a class for expanded clones.

cdr3_aa cdr3_nt clone_size v_call d_call j_call
CASSPARLEQFF TGTGCCAGCAGCCCTGCTAGGCTTGAGCAGTTCTTC many TRBV7-2 . TRBJ2-1
CATSVMRDQNNEQFF TGTGCCACCAGTGTAATGAGGGATCAAAACAATGAGCAGTTCTTC few TRBV24-1 . TRBJ2-1
CASRPTSSYNSPLHF TGTGCCAGCAGACCAACAAGCTCCTATAATTCACCCCTCCACTTT few TRBV7-8 . TRBJ1-6
CASNPYGGVAGELFF TGTGCCAGCAACCCGTACGGGGGAGTGGCCGGGGAGCTGTTTTTT . TRBV7-2 . TRBJ2-2
CAITDRAEDTQYF TGTGCCATCACCGACCGAGCCGAGGATACGCAGTATTTT . TRBV10-3 . TRBJ2-3
CASSPFPGGGNSPLHF TGTGCCAGCAGTCCCTTCCCAGGGGGCGGAAATTCACCCCTCCACTTT . TRBV27 TRBD1 TRBJ1-6
CASSLAGPGVGYTF TGTGCCAGCAGTTTAGCGGGACCCGGGGTAGGCTACACCTTC . TRBV12-3/TRBV12-4 . TRBJ1-2
CASRPTIADGYTF TGTGCCAGCAGACCAACAATCGCGGATGGCTACACCTTC . TRBV6-6 . TRBJ1-2
CASKGFGSGVEQYF TGTGCCAGCAAGGGATTCGGTTCCGGGGTCGAGCAGTACTTC many TRBV27 . TRBJ2-7
CATRGTRNYEQYF TGTGCCACCAGGGGTACGAGAAACTACGAGCAGTACTTC few TRBV6-2/TRBV6-3 . TRBJ2-7
CASSLGGTSYNEQFF TGTGCCAGCAGCTTAGGGGGGACCTCCTACAATGAGCAGTTCTTC few TRBV7-2 . TRBJ2-1
CASSFDQQGYGYTF TGTGCCAGCAGCTTTGACCAGCAAGGCTATGGCTACACCTTC . TRBV5-4 . TRBJ1-2
CASSSGFSGGYTF TGTGCCAGCAGCTCGGGATTCTCGGGCGGCTACACCTTC few TRBV2 . TRBJ1-2
CASREQANYGYTF TGTGCCAGCAGGGAACAGGCTAACTATGGCTACACCTTC . TRBV2 . TRBJ1-2
CSASTGGTQYF TGCAGTGCTAGTACGGGAGGGACCCAGTACTTC few TRBV20-1 TRBD2 TRBJ2-5
CASSQEWKNEQFF TGTGCCAGCAGCCAAGAATGGAAAAATGAGCAGTTCTTC . TRBV3-1 . TRBJ2-1
CASNLQGGSTDTQYF TGTGCCAGCAACCTACAGGGGGGGAGCACAGATACGCAGTATTTT . TRBV7-2 . TRBJ2-3
CSGQGGIQETQYF TGCAGCGGTCAAGGAGGAATACAAGAGACCCAGTACTTC . TRBV29-1 . TRBJ2-5
CASSLEGRKDQPQHF TGCGCCAGCAGCTTGGAGGGGCGGAAAGATCAGCCCCAGCATTTT . TRBV5-1 . TRBJ1-5
CASSLHRAEAFF TGTGCCAGCAGTCTTCACAGAGCTGAAGCTTTCTTT few TRBV6-2/TRBV6-3 . TRBJ1-1
CASSARPNYEQYF TGTGCCAGCAGTGCCAGGCCCAACTACGAGCAGTACTTC few TRBV2 . TRBJ2-7
CALPGQGLPGELFF TGTGCCTTACCGGGACAGGGCTTGCCCGGGGAGCTGTTTTTT many TRBV30 TRBD1 TRBJ2-2
CASSLVLTSTDTQYF TGTGCCAGCAGTTTGGTACTAACTAGCACAGATACGCAGTATTTT many TRBV12-3/TRBV12-4 . TRBJ2-3
CATQGAGGGIGYTF TGTGCCACCCAGGGCGCGGGCGGAGGGATTGGCTACACCTTC once TRBV6-5 . TRBJ1-2
CASSPDRGYMENEQFF TGTGCCAGTAGTCCCGACAGAGGGTACATGGAAAATGAGCAGTTCTTC . TRBV19 . TRBJ2-1
CASSAINQPQHF TGTGCCAGCAGTGCGATCAATCAGCCCCAGCATTTT . TRBV27 . TRBJ1-5
CASSQPGTGGRYEQYF TGTGCCAGCAGCCAACCCGGGACAGGGGGACGGTACGAGCAGTACTTC . TRBV3-1 TRBD1 TRBJ2-7
CASSPRVHDYGYTF TGTGCCAGCAGCCCCAGGGTGCACGACTATGGCTACACCTTC . TRBV7-9 . TRBJ1-2
CAISGGLSNQPQHF TGTGCCATTTCGGGAGGTCTTAGCAATCAGCCCCAGCATTTT . TRBV10-3 . TRBJ1-5
CASSLAAASYEQYF TGTGCCAGCAGCTTGGCAGCGGCATCCTACGAGCAGTACTTC . TRBV7-6 . TRBJ2-7
CASSNNHAWDYTDTQYF TGCGCCAGCAGCAACAATCACGCTTGGGACTACACAGATACGCAGTATTTT few TRBV5-1 TRBD2 TRBJ2-3
CATTDSSNQPQHF TGTGCCACCACGGATAGCAGCAATCAGCCCCAGCATTTT . TRBV15 . TRBJ1-5
CAWSGGASLHEQYF TGTGCCTGGAGCGGGGGTGCTAGCTTGCACGAGCAGTACTTC . TRBV30 . TRBJ2-7
CAWSVLSGSYGGELFF TGTGCCTGGAGTGTATTGAGCGGGAGTTATGGCGGGGAGCTGTTTTTT few TRBV30 TRBD2 TRBJ2-2
CASSLYGTGSYNEQFF TGTGCCAGCAGCTTATATGGGACAGGGTCCTACAATGAGCAGTTCTTC . TRBV7-2 TRBD1 TRBJ2-1
CASSASENTQYF TGTGCCAGCAGCGCTAGCGAAAATACGCAGTATTTT . TRBV9 . TRBJ2-3
CATERSSYNEQFF TGTGCCACCGAGCGGAGCTCCTACAATGAGCAGTTCTTC . TRBV12-3/TRBV12-4 . TRBJ2-1
CASSESGGRGKSYEQYF TGTGCCAGCAGTGAATCCGGGGGCAGGGGAAAGTCCTACGAGCAGTACTTC few TRBV25-1 . TRBJ2-7
CASSQEGGLANEQFF TGCGCCAGCAGCCAAGAGGGGGGACTAGCGAATGAGCAGTTCTTC few TRBV4-3 TRBD2 TRBJ2-1
CASSLEASGMGGEQFF TGTGCCAGCAGCTTAGAGGCTAGCGGGATGGGGGGTGAGCAGTTCTTC few TRBV11-2 TRBD2 TRBJ2-1
CASSSLGRGLDGYTF TGTGCCAGCAGTTCCCTGGGCAGGGGTTTGGATGGCTACACCTTC few TRBV6-6 . TRBJ1-2
CASSLSGTVSGANVLTF TGTGCCAGCAGTCTTTCCGGGACAGTCTCTGGGGCCAACGTCCTGACTTTC . TRBV6-5 TRBD1 TRBJ2-6
CASSLGPRGEKLFF TGCGCCAGCAGCTTGGGACCCAGGGGGGAAAAACTGTTTTTT few TRBV5-1 TRBD1 TRBJ1-4
CASSAASGGTDTQYF TGTGCCAGCAGCGCCGCTAGCGGAGGCACAGATACGCAGTATTTT few TRBV9 TRBD2 TRBJ2-3
CASSPGGQGYEQYF TGTGCCAGCAGCCCAGGGGGACAGGGGTACGAGCAGTACTTC . TRBV7-6 TRBD1 TRBJ2-7
CASSYSPITGELFF TGTGCCAGCAGTTACTCACCCATAACCGGGGAGCTGTTTTTT few TRBV6-5 . TRBJ2-2
CASKVDQGAKNIQYF TGTGCCAGCAAAGTGGACCAAGGAGCCAAAAACATTCAGTACTTC . TRBV5-4 . TRBJ2-4
CSGGTNSYEQYF TGCAGCGGGGGGACAAACTCCTACGAGCAGTACTTC many TRBV29-1 . TRBJ2-7
CSARDQRADGRTRFF TGTAGTGCTAGAGATCAGAGGGCTGACGGGCGGACGAGGTTCTTC . TRBV20-1 . TRBJ2-1
CASSLALSGLDGGETQYF TGCGCCAGCAGCTTGGCCCTATCAGGACTAGATGGTGGAGAGACCCAGTACTTC . TRBV5-1 TRBD2 TRBJ2-5
CASSQDPGRSYEQYF TGCGCCAGCAGCCAAGACCCGGGGCGTTCCTACGAGCAGTACTTC few TRBV4-3 . TRBJ2-7
CASRRADRVYSGANVLTF TGTGCCAGCAGACGAGCTGACAGGGTTTACTCTGGGGCCAACGTCCTGACTTTC . TRBV7-2 TRBD1 TRBJ2-6